The entry below describes one T cell receptor beta chain. These data originate in a study of blood T cell repertoires in COVID-19. The wider study: From the United States, Italy and Spain came samples of acute and convalescent COVID-19. In each case, the material was cDNA or gDNA derived from T cells, B-cell-depleted T cells, or PBMCs.

The cohort comprised adults aged 18 to 89 years residing in approximately 22 US areas. The study assigned cohorts using participant-reported clinical history. Per the germline V gene, CDR1 is SGHRS and CDR2 is YFSETQ. V was cut by 4 bases and J by 1 base, with 5 bases left in between. CDR3 length equals 12 residues. Produced via immunoSEQ multiplex PCR; TCRdb's table is partial and in-frame only. The top ten clones hold about 2.1% of a sample with about 400,000 clones, 88% of them seen once. The sample consisted of PBMCs or T cells enriched from blood (not recorded which). The chain recombines TRBV5-1 with TRBJ2-5, with D unresolved. The TCR was taken from a woman between 40 and 55 years old with acute COVID-19. CDR3 residues: CASSTRQETQYF. The CDR3 nucleotides read TGCGCCAGCAGCACTCGCCAAGAGACCCAGTACTTC.